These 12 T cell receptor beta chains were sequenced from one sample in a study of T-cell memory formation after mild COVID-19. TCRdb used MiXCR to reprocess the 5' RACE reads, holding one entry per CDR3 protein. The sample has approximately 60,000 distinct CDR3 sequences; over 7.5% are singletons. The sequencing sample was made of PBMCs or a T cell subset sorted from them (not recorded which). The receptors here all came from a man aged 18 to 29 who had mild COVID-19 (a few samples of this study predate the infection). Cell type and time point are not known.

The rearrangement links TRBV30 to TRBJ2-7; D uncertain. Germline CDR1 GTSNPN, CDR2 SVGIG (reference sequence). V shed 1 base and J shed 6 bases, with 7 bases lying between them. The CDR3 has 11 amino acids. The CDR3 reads CAWSAGVEQYF. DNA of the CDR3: TGTGCCTGGAGTGCTGGGGTCGAGCAGTACTTC.

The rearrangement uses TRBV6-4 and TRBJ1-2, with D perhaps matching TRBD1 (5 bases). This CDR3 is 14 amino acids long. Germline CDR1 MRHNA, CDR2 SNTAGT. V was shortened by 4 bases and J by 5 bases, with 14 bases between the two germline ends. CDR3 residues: CASSADGGWYGYTF. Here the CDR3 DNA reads TGTGCCAGCAGTGCGGACGGGGGTTGGTATGGCTACACCTTC.

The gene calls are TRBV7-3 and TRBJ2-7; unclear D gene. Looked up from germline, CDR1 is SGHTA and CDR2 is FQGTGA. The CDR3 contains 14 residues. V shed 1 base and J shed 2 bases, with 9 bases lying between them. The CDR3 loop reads CASSLNPGPYEQYF. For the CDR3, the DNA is TGTGCCAGCAGCTTAAACCCAGGTCCCTACGAGCAGTACTTC.

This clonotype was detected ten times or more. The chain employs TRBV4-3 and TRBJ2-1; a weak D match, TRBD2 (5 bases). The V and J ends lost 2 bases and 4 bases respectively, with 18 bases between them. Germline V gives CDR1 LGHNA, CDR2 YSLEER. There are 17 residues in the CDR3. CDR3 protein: CASSQRVADLSYNEQFF. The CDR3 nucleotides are TGCGCCAGCAGCCAAAGGGTTGCGGACTTATCTTACAATGAGCAGTTCTTC.

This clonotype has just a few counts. The CDR3 bases are TGTGCCAGCCCCTCTCAGAGGAAAGGGTCCCAAGAGACCCAGTACTTC. This translates into CASPSQRKGSQETQYF. The rearrangement uses TRBV2 and TRBJ2-5; D is undetermined. CDR3 size: 16 residues. V lost 8 bases to trimming and J lost 1 base, with 20 bases between them. Germline V CDR1 and CDR2: SNHLY, FYNNEI.

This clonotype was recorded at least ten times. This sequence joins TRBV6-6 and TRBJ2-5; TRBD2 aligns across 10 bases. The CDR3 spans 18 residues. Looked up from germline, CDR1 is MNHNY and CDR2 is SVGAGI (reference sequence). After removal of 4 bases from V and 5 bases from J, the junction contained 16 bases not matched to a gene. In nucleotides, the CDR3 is TGTGCCAGCAGTTTTCCCAGGGGTTCCCTAGCGGGGGCGGAGACCCAGTACTTC. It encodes CASSFPRGSLAGAETQYF.

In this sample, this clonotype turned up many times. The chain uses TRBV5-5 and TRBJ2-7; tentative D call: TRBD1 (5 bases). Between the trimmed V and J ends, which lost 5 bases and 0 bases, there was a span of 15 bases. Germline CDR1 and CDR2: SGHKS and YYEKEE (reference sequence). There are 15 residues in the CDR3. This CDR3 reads CASRSGLSPSYEQYV. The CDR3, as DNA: TGTGCCAGCAGATCAGGGTTATCCCCCTCCTACGAGCAGTACGTC.

The CDR3 bases are TGTGCCAGCAGTCTCTCTAGCGGGGGGGCCCGACATGAGCAGTTCTTC. Amino acids: CASSLSSGGARHEQFF. The chain joins TRBV6-2 or TRBV6-3 to TRBJ2-1; 12 nucleotides line up with TRBD2. Germline V lookup: CDR1 MNHEY, CDR2 SVGEGT. The V and J ends lost 5 bases and 8 bases, in that order; junction bases with no gene match: 10. The CDR3 extends over 16 amino acids.

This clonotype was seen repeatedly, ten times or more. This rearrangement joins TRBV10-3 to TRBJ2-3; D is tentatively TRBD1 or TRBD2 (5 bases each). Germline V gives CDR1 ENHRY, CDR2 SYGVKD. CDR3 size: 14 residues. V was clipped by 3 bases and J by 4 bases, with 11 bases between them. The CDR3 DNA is TGTGCCATCAGTGATTTGAGGGACGCAGATACGCAGTATTTT. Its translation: CAISDLRDADTQYF.

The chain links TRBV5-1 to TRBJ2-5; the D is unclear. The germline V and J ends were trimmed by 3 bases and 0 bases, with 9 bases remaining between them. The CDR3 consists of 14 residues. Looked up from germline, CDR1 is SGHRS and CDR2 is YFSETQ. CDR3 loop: CASSSGGYQETQYF. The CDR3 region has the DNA TGCGCCAGCAGCTCGGGCGGCTACCAAGAGACCCAGTACTTC.

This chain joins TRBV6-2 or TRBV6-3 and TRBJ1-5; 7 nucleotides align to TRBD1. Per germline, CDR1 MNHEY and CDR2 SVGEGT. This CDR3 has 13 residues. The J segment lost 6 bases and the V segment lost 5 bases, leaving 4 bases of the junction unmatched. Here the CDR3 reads CASSLTGLQPQHF. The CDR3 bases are TGTGCCAGCAGTCTGACAGGGCTTCAGCCCCAGCATTTT.

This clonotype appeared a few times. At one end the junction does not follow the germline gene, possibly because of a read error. The DNA for the CDR3 is TGTGCTAGCAGCGACCTTGCGGCGGGGGGGAGCAATGAGCAGTTCTTC. Its translation: CASSDLAAGGSNEQFF. The chain recombines TRBV7-7 with TRBJ2-1; TRBD2 agrees at 9 bases. From germline, CDR1 is SSHAT and CDR2 FNYEAQ (reference sequence). The CDR3 has 16 amino acids. Supplemented by reference TRBV7-7 and TRBJ2-1, the full variable domain reads GAGVSQSPRYKVTKRGQDVTLRCDPISSHATLYWYQQALGQGPEFLTYFNYEAQPDKSGLPSDRFSAERPEGSISTLTIQRTEQRDSAMYRCASSDLAAGGSNEQFFGPGTRLTVL.